This T cell receptor (beta chain) came from a study of cytomegalovirus exposure and HLA in healthy donors (dated by TCRdb to about 2017). Concerning the study at large: An earlier analysis of several hundred of the donors reported approximately 270 Gb of sequence data and some 120 million unique TCR beta sequences from 150 million to 200 million T cells. Approximately 310 gigabases of sequencing data and approximately 93 million unique TCR sequences were included in an early release covering around 650 HLA-typed donors. Among the approximately 430 genotyped donors, around 81% belonged to the genetic ancestry cluster associated with self-reported Caucasian donors. The study aimed to test whether cataloging public T cell receptors could reveal signatures of past pathogen exposure. The T cell repertoires of 666 subjects were profiled by immunosequencing and related to cytomegalovirus serostatus. In addition to the first cohort of 500 to 850 subjects, a separate validation cohort of 120 different subjects was used. To predict cytomegalovirus infection status, the study combined high-throughput TCR immunosequencing, statistical association of individual TCRs with disease status, and machine learning. To study patterns of TCR occurrence, a later analysis re-analyzed previously published TCR beta repertoires from just over 650 donors and added high-resolution HLA genotyping. Rather than drawing on any new phenotypic data, the later analysis identified candidate immune exposures from TCR beta sequences and the way those sequences occurred across donors. An earlier analysis of about 600 of the donors used high-throughput TCR beta sequencing to judge whether each TCR beta V gene segment behaved as functional or pseudogenic. Donor age, sex, ethnicity and CMV serostatus were compiled alongside the repertoire data. A later genetic analysis used genome-wide SNP genotypes for about 65% of the roughly 670 donors, treating that subset as a discovery cohort. All discovery cohort repertoires had been generated on a single sequencing platform. HLA typing covered class I and class II loci at four-digit resolution. Typing coverage differed by locus: A, B, C, DRB1 and DQB1 were typed in roughly 620-630 donors, DQA1 in 500 to 550, DPA1 in roughly 590, and DPB1 in 472. About five DR-DQ haplotypes were handled as single units for association and clustering because linkage in the cohort was strong. Among over 350 genotyped donors of the cohort, an average of approximately 250,000 unique TCR beta nucleotide sequences were sequenced per donor, roughly a sixth of them non-productive. What the study reported, not specific to this receptor: A further reported finding was that TCR beta sequences accurately predicted the HLA-A and HLA-B alleles for most subjects in the first cohort. For the cohort, immune exposure information was limited to CMV serostatus. In a later analysis, HLA-associated TCR beta chains showed more clonal expansion and lower generation probabilities than non-associated chains that were equally common. In a later genetic analysis, a missense DCLRE1C variant was associated with V-gene and J-gene trimming of TCR beta chains, and the association was replicated in an independent cohort. Some IMGT-functional V segments, including TRBV6-2 and TRBV6-3, could not be told apart with the 87-base-pair reads, so those segments were excluded. In a later analysis, several top co-occurrence clusters were reported to appear linked to parvovirus B19, influenza, CMV and Epstein-Barr virus. Only TCR beta chains were sequenced in this cohort, and the absence of alpha or paired-chain data limited detectable features. While some public TCRs were present in many individuals, most TCR sequences turned up only very rarely across donors. Because HLA typing was unavailable for some donors at each locus, only the typed subset was used in association tests. In an earlier analysis of over 550 of the donors, most TCR beta V segments were observed in productive rearrangements about 90% or about 30% of the time, broadly matching IMGT annotations. Correlated functional status among segregating V segments might be attributable to linkage disequilibrium, but an unknown experimental factor could not be ruled out. Three of the identified cytomegalovirus-associated TCR beta chains were confirmed in vitro to be specific for cytomegalovirus antigens. A later analysis found that TCR association rates varied across HLA loci, with DRB1 alleles showing the most associated TCRs and HLA-C alleles the fewest. A cluster of highly shared sequence variants was judged likely to be a technical artifact of the sequencing pipeline. The classifier was reported to diagnose cytomegalovirus status with high specificity and sensitivity in both the original cohort and the validation cohort. In a later analysis, most CMV-associated TCR beta chains were found to appear HLA-restricted, with HLA associations seemingly driven largely by CMV exposure. Assigning TCR associations to individual alleles was difficult when HLA alleles, especially DR and DQ, strongly co-occurred. The authors suggested that the approach could potentially be extended to other disease states and immunological phenotypes. Presence/absence analyses assumed roughly uniform sequencing depth across donors, an assumption that may not hold. The study listed 150 to 200 TCR beta chains as associated with cytomegalovirus. Because counts were too low, seventeen rarely observed V segments, including chromosome 9 orphons, were excluded from the earlier analysis of 587 of the donors. A later analysis associated 17,000 or so TCR beta sequences with specific HLA alleles at a false discovery rate of 0.05. According to a later genetic analysis, donors in an Asian-associated ancestry cluster had fewer N-insertions in productive TCRs than the approximately 630-donor mean.

The CDR3 runs 14 residues from the cysteine to the phenylalanine. The only DNA kept is the CDR3, 42 bases in frame from the first base. As encoded in the germline V gene, CDR1 is SNHLY while CDR2 is FYNNEI. Germline trimming amounts to 7 bases on V and 5 bases on J, with 9 as the count of junction bases outside the gene matches. The cohort was made up of 666 healthy bone marrow donors. At the time of sampling, every cohort member was nominally healthy, though immune exposures that went unrecorded were likely present. CMV serostatus was recorded as positive for almost 300 and negative for 352 of the 666 cohort members, whereas no CMV serostatus was recorded for the donor in question. A peripheral blood sample was provided by each donor, and peripheral blood mononuclear cells were used for TCR beta sequencing. Genomic DNA was extracted from the blood cell samples with the Qiagen DNeasy Blood Extraction Kit.

The library was obtained by the immunoSEQ multiplex PCR assay. A mixture of 60 forward primers for TCR Vbeta segments and 13 reverse primers for TCR Jbeta segments was used in the multiplex PCR. The CDR3 region of rearranged TCR beta genes was amplified from genomic DNA by a multiplex PCR assay. The Illumina HiSeq System was used to sequence the amplified TCR beta libraries as 87-base-pair reads. In the paper's pipeline: Across the 700 or so repertoires, a later analysis counted around 80 million unique TCR beta chains, roughly 11 million of which were shared by at least two donors. To remove PCR and sequencing errors, raw reads were error-corrected and collapsed into unique sequences using a nearest-neighbor algorithm that merged closely related sequences. CDR3 sequences were aligned to IMGT reference sequences to assign V, D and J gene segments. For a sequence to be retained, a match of at least six nucleotides was required to both a V gene segment and a J gene segment. Rearrangements were classified as productive when the CDR3 lacked stop codons and remained in frame with V and J, and all other rearrangements were classified as non-productive. CDR3 was defined according to IMGT convention as the region running from the second conserved V-encoded cysteine to the conserved J-encoded phenylalanine. Sequences without an unambiguous match to a single V gene segment were excluded from the earlier analysis of approximately 560 of the donors. An earlier analysis of 500 to 700 of the donors classified V segments as functional when productive rearrangements were above 56.7% and as segregating when the standard deviation between donors was above 5%. A statistical classification framework was developed to diagnose cytomegalovirus status using the catalog of TCR beta chain sequences. In a later analysis, V and J genes were assigned by comparing TCR nucleotide sequences against IMGT/GENE-DB human TR gene sequences. Using the TCRdist pipeline, a later analysis assigned CDR3 sequences along with most-parsimonious VDJ recombination scenarios. In a later analysis, every TCR beta chain was defined by the combination of its CDR3 amino acid sequence and its V-gene family, and reads without a unique V-gene family were dropped. As a way to deal with suspected cross-contamination and a sequencing artifact, a later analysis dropped more than 500 nucleotide sequences that were highly shared and had low generation probability. For each public chain, a later analysis derived a clonal expansion index from normalized ranks of inferred template counts within each repertoire. A later analysis computed generation probabilities with a VDJ recombination model fitted to out-of-frame rearrangements, and checked the results against IGoR. A later analysis scored TCR-TCR, TCR-HLA and TCR-CMV co-occurrence with hypergeometric tests, applying a repertoire-size bias correction to TCR pairs. In a later analysis, false discovery rates were estimated by permuting HLA or CMV assignments 20 times. In a later analysis, co-occurring TCRs were grouped using DBSCAN, and TCRdist sequence similarity was added for clustering within HLA-allele-positive subsets. Co-occurrence clustering excluded repertoires with fewer than 30,000 or more than 120,000 public chains, plus five with anomalous nucleotide sharing. TCRdb provides this immuneACCESS table in a form limited to in-frame rearrangements. Some clones are lacking; in checked studies, under half of them reflect an unresolved V gene, and why the rest are absent is not known. The DNA gave D and trimming, while V, J and clone size come from that table. This sample comprises approximately 91,000 clones, 70% to 85% of them detected only once. The ten largest account for approximately 10% of the sample.

As regards this clone: Its target antigen remains unknown. Per-base quality was not reported, and no clone a single base away is much larger than it.

The chain couples TRBV2 to TRBJ2-5, with 8 middle bases fitting TRBD1. Material: PBMCs. The origin of this receptor is a human donor in good health. In nucleotides, the sequence is TGTGCCAGCAACCCAGTCCCAGGGGGCGAGACCCAGTACTTC. This translates into CASNPVPGGETQYF.